This T cell receptor (beta chain) originates from a study of T-cell memory formation after mild COVID-19. CDR1 and CDR2 from the germline V gene are LGHNA and YNFKEQ. This CDR3 region has 20 residues. The V and J ends lost 1 base and 2 bases, in that order; junction bases with no gene match: 8. UMIs and sample barcodes were carried by the TCR alpha and TCR beta cDNA libraries that 5'RACE produced using constant-segment primers. Using its own MiXCR run on the 5' RACE reads, TCRdb lists one record per CDR3 protein. Here the sample spans around 300,000 distinct CDR3 sequences, about a sixth being singletons. This clonotype turned up a few times.

The sequencing sample was made of PBMCs or a T cell subset sorted from them (not recorded which). V and J are TRBV4-2 and TRBJ2-1; 16 bases map to TRBD2. This receptor was taken from a man aged 18 to 29 who had mild COVID-19 (a few samples of this study predate the infection). Cell type and time point are not known. The CDR3 sequence: CASSQAGGTSGGAPYNEQFF. The CDR3 DNA reads TGTGCCAGCAGCCAAGCCGGTGGGACTAGCGGGGGGGCCCCCTACAATGAGCAGTTCTTC.